This note documents a single TCR beta chain sequence. Its antigen is still unknown. Trimming cost V 0 bases and J 5 bases, with 8 bases left between them. The CDR3 is made up of 14 amino acids. Germline V lookup: CDR1 SGHRS, CDR2 YFSETQ. Method: immunoSEQ multiplex PCR; TCRdb's copy keeps in-frame clones and lacks some. The top ten hold approximately 15% of the sample, which has approximately 7,200 clones, under 80% seen once. The entry originates in a study of chemoradiotherapy in HPV16-positive cancers. Study observations and caveats: Non-HPV-specific T cells did not expand in tumors during treatment, whereas candidate HPV-specific clones and E7-related motifs did.

Sampling was carried out from a patient who underwent chemoradiotherapy. This chain joins TRBV5-1 and TRBJ2-2, with D perhaps being TRBD1 or TRBD2 (5 bases each). This receptor was identified in a human donor with HPV-associated anogenital cancer. The CDR3 is CASSLGRETGELFF. The CDR3 DNA sequence: TGCGCCAGCAGCTTGGGCAGGGAGACCGGGGAGCTGTTTTTT.